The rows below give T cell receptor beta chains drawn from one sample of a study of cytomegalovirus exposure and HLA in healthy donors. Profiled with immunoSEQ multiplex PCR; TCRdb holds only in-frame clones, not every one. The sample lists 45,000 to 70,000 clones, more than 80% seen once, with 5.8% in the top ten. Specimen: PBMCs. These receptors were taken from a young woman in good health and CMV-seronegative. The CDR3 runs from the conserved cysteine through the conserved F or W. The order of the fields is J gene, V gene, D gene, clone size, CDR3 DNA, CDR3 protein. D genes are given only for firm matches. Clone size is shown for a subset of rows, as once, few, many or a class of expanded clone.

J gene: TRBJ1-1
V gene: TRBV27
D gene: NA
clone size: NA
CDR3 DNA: TGTGCCAGCATTTCTTGGAGGGCGCTCCACACTGAAGCTTTCTTT
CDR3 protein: CASISWRALHTEAFF

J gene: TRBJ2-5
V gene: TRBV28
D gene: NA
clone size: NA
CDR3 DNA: TGTGCCAGCAGTTTTTTTCCCCCCGGGGAGACCCAGTACTTC
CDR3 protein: CASSFFPPGETQYF

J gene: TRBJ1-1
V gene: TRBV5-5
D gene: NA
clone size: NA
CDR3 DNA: TGTGCCAGCAGCTTGGCGGTGACAGGGAACACTGAAGCTTTCTTT
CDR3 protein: CASSLAVTGNTEAFF

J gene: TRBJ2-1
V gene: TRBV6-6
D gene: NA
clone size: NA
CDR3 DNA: TGTGCCAGCAGTTCATGGACAGCCAGGGAGCAGTTCTTC
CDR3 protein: CASSSWTAREQFF

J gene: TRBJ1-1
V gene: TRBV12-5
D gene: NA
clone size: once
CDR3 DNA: TGTGCTAGTGGTTTGCCGCCGATCGGAGCTTTCTTT
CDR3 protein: CASGLPPIGAFF

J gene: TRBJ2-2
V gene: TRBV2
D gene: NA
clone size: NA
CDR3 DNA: TGTGCCAGCCGGACAGGGAGGGAGGCCGGGGAGCTGTTTTTT
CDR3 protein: CASRTGREAGELFF

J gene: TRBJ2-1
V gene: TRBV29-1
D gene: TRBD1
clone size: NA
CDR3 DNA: TGCAGCGTGTTAAAGGGGGCAGCCGGGAATGAGCAGTTCTTC
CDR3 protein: CSVLKGAAGNEQFF

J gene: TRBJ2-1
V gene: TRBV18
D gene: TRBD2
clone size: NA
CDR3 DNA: TGTGCCAGCTCACCTATCCTAGCGGGCCCCCCCGTTGAGCAGTTCTTC
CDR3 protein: CASSPILAGPPVEQFF

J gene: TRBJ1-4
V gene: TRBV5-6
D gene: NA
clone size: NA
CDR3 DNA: TGTGCCAGCAGCTCTCCGGAGGCAACTAATGAAAAACTGTTTTTT
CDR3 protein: CASSSPEATNEKLFF

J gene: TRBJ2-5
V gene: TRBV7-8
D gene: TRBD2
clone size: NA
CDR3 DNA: TGTGCCAGCAGCTTACTCAGGATAGCGGGGGAAGAGACCCAGTACTTC
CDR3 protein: CASSLLRIAGEETQYF

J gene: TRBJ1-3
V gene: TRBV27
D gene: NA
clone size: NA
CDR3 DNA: TGTGCCAGCAGCCAGGTGGCTGGAAACACCATATATTTT
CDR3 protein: CASSQVAGNTIYF

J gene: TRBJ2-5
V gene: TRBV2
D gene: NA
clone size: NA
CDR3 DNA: TGTGCCAGCAGAGCCCAAGAGACCCAGTACTTC
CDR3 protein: CASRAQETQYF

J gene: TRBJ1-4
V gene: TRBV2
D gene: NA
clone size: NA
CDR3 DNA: TGTGCCAGCAGTGTAACCAGGGTAACTAATGAAAAACTGTTTTTT
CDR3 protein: CASSVTRVTNEKLFF

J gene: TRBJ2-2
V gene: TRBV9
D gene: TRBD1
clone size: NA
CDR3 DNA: TGTGCCAGCAGTGGGACAGGGGTCACCGGGGAGCTGTTTTTT
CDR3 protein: CASSGTGVTGELFF

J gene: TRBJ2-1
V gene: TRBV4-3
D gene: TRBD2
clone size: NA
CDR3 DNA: TGCGCCAGCAGCCAAAGTCCAAGGGGCGGGAGTTCCTACAATGAGCAGTTCTTC
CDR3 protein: CASSQSPRGGSSYNEQFF

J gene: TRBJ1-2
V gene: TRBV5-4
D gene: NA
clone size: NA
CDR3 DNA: TGTGCCAGCAGCTCTTGGCAGGTGCCCAACTATGGCTACACCTTC
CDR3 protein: CASSSWQVPNYGYTF

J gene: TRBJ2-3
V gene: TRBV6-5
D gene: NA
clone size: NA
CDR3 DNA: TGTGCCAGCAGTTACTCCCGGGACACAGATACGCAGTATTTT
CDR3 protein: CASSYSRDTDTQYF

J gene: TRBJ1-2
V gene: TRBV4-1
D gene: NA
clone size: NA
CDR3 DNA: TGCGCCAGCAGCCCAGATCCAGTTAACTATGGCTACACCTTC
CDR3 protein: CASSPDPVNYGYTF

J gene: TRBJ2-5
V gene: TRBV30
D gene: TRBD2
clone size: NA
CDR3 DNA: TGTGCCTGGACGGGGACTAGCAGCGTGGAGACCCAGTACTTC
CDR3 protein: CAWTGTSSVETQYF

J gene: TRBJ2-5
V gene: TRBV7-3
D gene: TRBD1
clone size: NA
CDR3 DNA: TGTGCCAGCAGCTTACACGGGACAGGGTCGGAGACCCAGTACTTC
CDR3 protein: CASSLHGTGSETQYF